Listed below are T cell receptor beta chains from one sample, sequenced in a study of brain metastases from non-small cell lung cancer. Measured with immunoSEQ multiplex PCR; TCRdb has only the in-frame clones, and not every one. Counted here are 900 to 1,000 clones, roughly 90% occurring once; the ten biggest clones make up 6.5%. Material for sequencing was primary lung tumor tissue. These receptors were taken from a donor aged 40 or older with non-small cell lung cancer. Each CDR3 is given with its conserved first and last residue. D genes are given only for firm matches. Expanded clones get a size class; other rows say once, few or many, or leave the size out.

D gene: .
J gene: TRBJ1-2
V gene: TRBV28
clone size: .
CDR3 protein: CASRIGTVYGYTF

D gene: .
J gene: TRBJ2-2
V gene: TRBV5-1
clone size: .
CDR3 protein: CASSWGTGLTGELFF

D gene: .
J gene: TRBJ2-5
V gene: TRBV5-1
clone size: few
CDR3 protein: CASSQTTRMVSQYF

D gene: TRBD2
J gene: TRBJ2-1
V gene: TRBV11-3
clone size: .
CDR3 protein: CASSPKRELQIYNEQFF

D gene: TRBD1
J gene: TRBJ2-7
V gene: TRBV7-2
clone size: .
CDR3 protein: CASSTNRGPYEQYF

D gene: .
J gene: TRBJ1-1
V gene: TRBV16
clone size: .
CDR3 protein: CASNQSRRQAFF

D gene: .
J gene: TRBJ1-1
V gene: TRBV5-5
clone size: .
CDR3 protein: CASSLQRMNTEAFF

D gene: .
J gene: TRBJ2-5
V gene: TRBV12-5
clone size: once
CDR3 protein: CASGAPQGLGETQYF

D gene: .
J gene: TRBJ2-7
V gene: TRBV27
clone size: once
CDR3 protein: CASSLGVERGQYF

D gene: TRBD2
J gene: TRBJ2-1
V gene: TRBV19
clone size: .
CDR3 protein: CASSSRLAATLYNEQFF

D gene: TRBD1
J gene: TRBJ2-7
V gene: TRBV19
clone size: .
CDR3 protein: CASSIGGQGSHEQYF

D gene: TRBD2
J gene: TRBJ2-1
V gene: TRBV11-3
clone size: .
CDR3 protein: CASSSPWSSGSNEQFF

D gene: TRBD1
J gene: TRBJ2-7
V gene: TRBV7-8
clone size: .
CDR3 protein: CASSSRRGGQGISYEQYF

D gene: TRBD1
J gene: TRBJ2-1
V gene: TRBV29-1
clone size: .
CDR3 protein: CSVDVQGGWIEQFF

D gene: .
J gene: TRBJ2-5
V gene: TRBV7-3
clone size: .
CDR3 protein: CASSRRDGETQYF

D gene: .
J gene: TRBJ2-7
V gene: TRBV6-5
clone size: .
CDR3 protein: CATGPPGRPDF

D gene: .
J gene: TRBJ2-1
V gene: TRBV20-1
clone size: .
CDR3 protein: CSADYNEQFF

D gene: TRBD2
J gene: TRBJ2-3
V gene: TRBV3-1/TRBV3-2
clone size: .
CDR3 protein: CASSPGTSRDTQYF